The 11 T cell receptor beta chains below were found in one sample sequenced in a study of control samples from healthy donors and cancer patients. This table comes from immunoSEQ multiplex PCR, and its TCRdb copy is limited to in-frame clones, with some not included. The repertoire consists of about 10,000 clones, with approximately 90% occurring once and the leading ten covering 20% to 25%. Specimen: PBMCs. These TCRs come from a man aged 55 to 70 with colorectal cancer.

The chain is built from TRBV5-8 and TRBJ1-6, with 7 bases matching TRBD1. From germline, CDR1 is SGHTS and CDR2 YDEGEE. The junction had 8 bases not matched to a gene; V was cut back by 4 bases and J by 7 bases. This CDR3 spans 15 amino acids. As DNA, the CDR3 is TGTGCCAGCAGCCCCAGGGGGACGGAAAATTCACCCCTCCACTTT. This encodes CASSPRGTENSPLHF.

This chain uses TRBV9 with TRBJ2-1; D ambiguous. With 4 bases removed from V and 7 bases from J, the gap between germline ends came to 15 bases. The germline V gene has CDR1 SGDLS and CDR2 YYNGEE. This CDR3 contains 14 residues. The CDR3 DNA follows: TGTGCCAGCAGCTTTCGAAATAGCCCAAATGAGCAGTTCTTC. It yields the protein CASSFRNSPNEQFF.

V and J are TRBV19 and TRBJ1-3; tentative D call: TRBD1 (5 bases). Trimming pared 8 bases from V and 1 base from J, leaving 9 bases between. The CDR3 is made up of 13 amino acids. CDR1 and CDR2 (germline): LNHDA, SQIVND (reference sequence). The CDR3: CASRGVSGNTIYF. The DNA for the CDR3 is TGTGCCAGTCGAGGGGTATCTGGAAACACCATATATTTT.

CDR3 sequence (DNA): TGTGCCATCAGTGAGCCTCAGAGCTCCTACGAGCAGTACTTC. This encodes CAISEPQSSYEQYF. This chain links TRBV10-3 with TRBJ2-7; D remains unclear. With 2 bases removed from V and 0 bases from J, the gap between germline ends came to 8 bases. The CDR3 length is 14 residues. Germline V gene lookup returns CDR1 ENHRY and CDR2 SYGVKD.

This clone was observed a single time. This chain uses TRBV7-9 with TRBJ2-1; tentative D call: TRBD1 (5 bases). CDR3 length: 14 residues. The V end was cut by 0 bases, the J end by 5 bases, with 8 bases between. Looked up from germline, CDR1 is SEHNR and CDR2 is FQNEAQ (reference sequence). CDR3: CASSLAGQHNEQFF. As DNA, the CDR3 is TGTGCCAGCAGCTTAGCGGGGCAGCACAATGAGCAGTTCTTC.

J is TRBJ2-5 and V is TRBV11-2; no firm D call. Trimming removed 0 bases at V and 5 bases at J, with 13 bases between. This CDR3 region has 15 residues. Germline V gene sequence: CDR1 SGHAT, CDR2 FQNNGV. The CDR3, as DNA: TGTGCCAGCAGCTTAGATCGGCCCCCGGGTGAGACCCAGTACTTC. Residues: CASSLDRPPGETQYF.

V and J are TRBV4-2 and TRBJ1-2, with D unclear. Germline loops: CDR1 LGHNA, CDR2 YNFKEQ. The CDR3 contains 16 residues. V was shortened by 3 bases and J by 2 bases, with 16 bases between the two germline ends. The DNA of the CDR3 is TGTGCCAGCAGCCATGGAAATCTCCAGGAAAACTATGGCTACACCTTC. This encodes CASSHGNLQENYGYTF.

This rearrangement joins TRBV2 to TRBJ1-6; D is uncertain. Trimming stripped 7 bases from V and 10 bases from J, with 11 bases between. CDR3 length equals 12 residues. Germline CDR1 and CDR2: SNHLY and FYNNEI. The CDR3 is CASIGLRSPLHF. The CDR3 DNA is TGTGCCAGCATCGGTTTAAGGTCACCCCTCCACTTT.

The chain has TRBV6-5 and TRBJ1-2; 8 positions agree with TRBD1. Germline V gene data show CDR1 as MNHEY and CDR2 as SVGAGI. This CDR3 is built from 15 residues. V dropped 5 bases and J dropped 4; count of bases not matched to a gene: 9. The CDR3 DNA sequence: TGTGCCAGCAGTACCCAGGGGGCAGGGTCCTATGGCTACACCTTC. As protein: CASSTQGAGSYGYTF.

This sequence joins TRBV9 and TRBJ2-7, with D maybe TRBD1 (5 bases). The CDR3 totals 14 residues. Germline loops: CDR1 SGDLS, CDR2 YYNGEE. V lost 1 base and J 2 bases, leaving 10 bases between the germline ends. The CDR3 here is CASSVSSGPYEQYF. CDR3 DNA: TGTGCCAGCAGCGTAAGTTCAGGGCCCTACGAGCAGTACTTC.

This chain connects TRBV7-9 to TRBJ1-1; maybe TRBD1 (5 bases). Germline lookup yields CDR1 SEHNR and CDR2 FQNEAQ (reference sequence). The germline V and J ends were trimmed by 7 bases and 5 bases, with 23 bases remaining between them. The CDR3 length is 16 residues. Here the CDR3 reads CASTPGFGGSRTEAFF. CDR3 nucleotide sequence: TGTGCCAGCACCCCAGGGTTCGGAGGGAGTAGGACTGAAGCTTTCTTT. Variable domain in full (rest from reference TRBV7-9 and TRBJ1-1): DTGVSQNPRHKITKRGQNVTFRCDPISEHNRLYWYRQTLGQGPEFLTYFQNEAQLEKSRLLSDRFSAERPKGSFSTLEIQRTEQGDSAMYLCASTPGFGGSRTEAFFGQGTRLTVV.